Presented here are 27 T cell receptor beta chains from one specimen sequenced in a study of shared clonotypes between healthy human individuals. The protocol was immunoSEQ multiplex PCR, while the TCRdb copy is restricted to in-frame clones and leaves out a portion. The top ten clones hold approximately 0.41% of a sample with approximately 2,000,000 clones, 85% to 95% of them seen once. Material: naive CD4+ T cells from PBMCs. The subset was: CD45RA+ positively selected. The receptors here all came from a man younger than 35 in good health. Some clones in this sample may be carry-over from other donors' samples.

The chain uses TRBV5-4 and TRBJ2-1; 8 nucleotides align to TRBD1. J gave up 1 base and V 5 bases, and 5 bases lay outside the gene matches. Germline lookup yields CDR1 SGHNT and CDR2 YYREEE (reference sequence). This CDR3 has 15 residues. The CDR3 sequence is CASRAGTGSYNEQFF. As DNA, the CDR3 is TGTGCCAGCAGGGCCGGGACAGGATCCTACAATGAGCAGTTCTTC.

The chain links TRBV6-6 to TRBJ2-7; TRBD1 agrees at 9 bases. Germline V gives CDR1 MNHNY, CDR2 SVGAGI (reference sequence). After removal of 5 bases from V and 5 bases from J, the junction contained 7 bases not matched to a gene. CDR3 length equals 14 residues. The CDR3 sequence is CASSPQGAFHEQYF. CDR3 DNA sequence: TGTGCCAGCAGTCCACAGGGGGCTTTTCACGAGCAGTACTTC.

V gene TRBV7-8 combines with J gene TRBJ2-7; D possibly uses TRBD1 or TRBD2 (6 bases each). CDR3 size: 15 residues. Looked up from germline, CDR1 is SGHVS and CDR2 is FQNEAQ. The germline V and J ends were trimmed by 2 bases and 1 base, with 12 bases remaining between them. The CDR3 nucleotides are TGTGCCAGCAGCTTAAGGGGGGTGGATTCCTACGAGCAGTACTTC. It codes for CASSLRGVDSYEQYF. Full variable domain (outside the CDR3, taken from reference TRBV7-8 and TRBJ2-7): GAGVSQSPRYKVAKRGQDVALRCDPISGHVSLFWYQQALGQGPEFLTYFQNEAQLDKSGLPSDRFFAERPEGSVSTLKIQRTQQEDSAVYLCASSLRGVDSYEQYFGPGTRLTVT.

V is TRBV6-5 and J is TRBJ1-1; TRBD1 agrees at 12 bases. CDR1 is MNHEY, CDR2 SVGAGI, per germline. V was pared by 5 bases and J by 6 bases, with 7 bases of the junction left unmatched. This CDR3 comprises 15 residues. The CDR3, as DNA: TGTGCCAGCAGTCCGGGACAGGGGGCATATGCTGAAGCTTTCTTT. Protein sequence: CASSPGQGAYAEAFF.

CDR3 nucleotide sequence: TGTGCCAGCAGCTGGGGACAGCCGACTGGAAACACCATATATTTT. This sequence encodes CASSWGQPTGNTIYF. This chain uses TRBV5-8 with TRBJ1-3; 7 bases match TRBD1. J gave up 2 bases and V 3 bases, and 5 bases lay outside the gene matches. Germline V gives CDR1 SGHTS, CDR2 YDEGEE. The CDR3 length is 15 residues.

V is TRBV19 and J is TRBJ2-2; 7 bases match TRBD1. This CDR3 spans 17 amino acids. In germline, CDR1 is LNHDA, CDR2 SQIVND (reference sequence). The ends lost 6 bases at V and 0 bases at J; junction bases unmatched: 10. CDR3 in amino acids: CASRVGIGTANTGELFF. DNA of the CDR3: TGTGCCAGTAGAGTCGGCATAGGGACAGCGAACACCGGGGAGCTGTTTTTT.

J is TRBJ2-7 and V is TRBV21-1; whether TRBD2, the table's D call, matches the DNA was not checked. TRBV21-1 is described as a pseudogene. This CDR3 spans 16 amino acids. CDR3 loop: CASSKGVSGRADEQYF. The DNA for the CDR3 is TGTGCCAGCAGCAAGGGGGTAAGCGGGAGGGCCGACGAGCAGTACTTC.

The chain couples TRBV7-8 to TRBJ2-7, with D hard to call. Trimming pared 1 base from V and 2 bases from J, leaving 12 bases between. The CDR3 has 15 amino acids. Germline CDR1 SGHVS, CDR2 FQNEAQ. Here the CDR3 reads CASSLVAASAYEQYF. The CDR3 DNA reads TGTGCCAGCAGCTTAGTCGCAGCGAGCGCCTACGAGCAGTACTTC.

This chain joins TRBV5-1 and TRBJ1-2; D is ambiguous. The CDR3 is 13 amino acids. The germline CDR1 and CDR2 sequences are SGHRS and YFSETQ. The V gene lost 4 bases and the J gene lost 4 bases, with 11 bases spanning the gap. CDR3 region: CASSQNSIYGYTF. CDR3 sequence (DNA): TGCGCCAGCAGCCAAAATTCAATCTATGGCTACACCTTC. The full variable domain, rest sourced from reference TRBV5-1 and TRBJ1-2, is KAGVTQTPRYLIKTRGQQVTLSCSPISGHRSVSWYQQTPGQGLQFLFEYFSETQRNKGNFPGRFSGRQFSNSRSEMNVSTLELGDSALYLCASSQNSIYGYTFGSGTRLTVV.

This rearrangement joins TRBV28 to TRBJ2-1, with D perhaps matching TRBD2 (5 bases). The V gene lost 5 bases and the J gene lost 6 bases, with 20 bases spanning the gap. This CDR3 is built from 16 residues. The germline CDR1 and CDR2 sequences are MDHEN and SYDVKM. CDR3 sequence (DNA): TGTGCCAGCAGTATACGGACTTGGACTTGGGGCAATGAGCAGTTCTTC. Its protein is CASSIRTWTWGNEQFF.

This chain uses TRBV7-9 with TRBJ1-4; perhaps TRBD1 as D (6 bases). The CDR3 covers 15 residues. The V gene lost 4 bases and the J gene lost 4 bases, with 13 bases spanning the gap. The germline V gene has CDR1 SEHNR and CDR2 FQNEAQ (reference sequence). In DNA form, the CDR3 reads TGTGCCAGCAGCTCCCTGGGGGCCGTTAATGAAAAACTGTTTTTT. Amino acids: CASSSLGAVNEKLFF.

The rearrangement uses TRBV7-3 and TRBJ2-7; D is perhaps TRBD1 or TRBD2 (5 bases each). The germline V and J ends were trimmed by 9 bases and 7 bases, with 13 bases remaining between them. From germline, CDR1 is SGHTA and CDR2 FQGTGA. This CDR3 is built from 11 residues. CDR3 DNA sequence: TGTGCCAGTCATAACGAGGGGGAGCAGTACTTC. It translates to CASHNEGEQYF. The full variable domain, its missing parts supplied by reference TRBV7-3 and TRBJ2-7, is GAGVSQTPSNKVTEKGKYVELRCDPISGHTALYWYRQSLGQGPEFLIYFQGTGAADDSGLPNDRFFAVRPEGSVSTLKIQRTERGDSAVYLCASHNEGEQYFGPGTRLTVT.

This chain joins TRBV7-3 and TRBJ2-1, with 8 bases fitting TRBD2. V shed 4 bases and J 3 bases; nucleotides not matched to a gene: 11. CDR1 is SGHTA and CDR2 is FQGTGA in the germline V gene. The CDR3 is made up of 17 amino acids. The CDR3 DNA follows: TGTGCCAGCAGCTCGCCTTCGAAAGCGGGAGACTACAATGAGCAGTTCTTC. This sequence encodes CASSSPSKAGDYNEQFF.

CDR3 sequence: CASRRVVNTEAFF. DNA of the CDR3: TGCGCCAGCAGGAGGGTGGTGAACACTGAAGCTTTCTTT. This chain connects TRBV5-1 to TRBJ1-1; D gene ambiguous. Trimming took off 5 bases at V and 0 bases at J, with 8 bases between the two ends. Germline V gene data show CDR1 as SGHRS and CDR2 as YFSETQ. CDR3 length: 13 amino acids. Full variable domain (remainder filled in from reference TRBV5-1 and TRBJ1-1): KAGVTQTPRYLIKTRGQQVTLSCSPISGHRSVSWYQQTPGQGLQFLFEYFSETQRNKGNFPGRFSGRQFSNSRSEMNVSTLELGDSALYLCASRRVVNTEAFFGQGTRLTVV.

This chain connects TRBV28 to TRBJ2-1, with 7 bases that match TRBD2. Trimming removed 2 bases from V and 9 bases from J; junction bases left unmatched: 10. This CDR3 is built from 15 residues. Germline assignment: CDR1 MDHEN and CDR2 SYDVKM. The chain's CDR3 is CASSLRGSVFVEQFF. The CDR3 DNA reads TGTGCCAGCAGTTTACGCGGGAGTGTTTTCGTTGAGCAGTTCTTC.

The rearrangement links TRBV2 to TRBJ2-7, with a possible D match to TRBD2 (6 bases). From germline, CDR1 is SNHLY and CDR2 FYNNEI. The CDR3 consists of 13 residues. Trimming removed 9 bases from V and 3 bases from J, with 15 bases in between. The DNA for the CDR3 is TGTGCCAGTATCAGGGAGGTGGGCTACGAGCAGTACTTC. This sequence encodes CASIREVGYEQYF.

The CDR3 sequence is CASSLERSQGTDTQYF. The CDR3 region has the DNA TGTGCCAGCAGCTTAGAACGGTCGCAGGGGACAGATACGCAGTATTTT. The chain links TRBV7-9 to TRBJ2-3; possibly TRBD1 for D (6 bases). CDR3 length: 16 residues. Trimming took 1 base from V and 3 from J, leaving 14 bases between them. The germline V gene encodes CDR1 SEHNR and CDR2 FQNEAQ (reference sequence).

This sequence joins TRBV10-3 and TRBJ2-1, with D perhaps TRBD1 or TRBD2 (6 bases each). The CDR3 sequence is 11 residues long. Germline values: CDR1 ENHRY, CDR2 SYGVKD. Trimming shortened V by 11 bases and J by 8 bases, and 13 bases separated the two germline ends. The CDR3 DNA follows: TGTGCCGGGGGGCAGGGCGATGAGCAGTTCTTC. This translates into CAGGQGDEQFF.

In this sample, this clone turned up a few times. V usage is TRBV19 and J usage is TRBJ2-2; TRBD1 matches 7 bases. The CDR3 consists of 13 residues. V shed 11 bases, J shed 0 bases, and the junction held 3 bases outside the gene matches. Looked up from germline, CDR1 is LNHDA and CDR2 is SQIVND (reference sequence). The CDR3 loop reads CAGTDTNTGELFF. In nucleotides, the CDR3 is TGTGCCGGGACAGACACGAACACCGGGGAGCTGTTTTTT.

The chain recombines TRBV19 with TRBJ1-2; 8 nucleotides line up with TRBD1. Looked up from germline, CDR1 is LNHDA and CDR2 is SQIVND (reference sequence). CDR3 length equals 15 residues. The V and J ends lost 4 bases and 7 bases, in that order; junction bases with no gene match: 11. CDR3 sequence reads: CASSTATGVVGGYTF. The CDR3 DNA sequence: TGTGCCAGTAGTACCGCGACAGGGGTGGTCGGTGGCTACACCTTC.

The J gene is TRBJ1-1, the V gene TRBV27; 10 bases agree with TRBD1. The CDR3 extends over 16 amino acids. The germline gives CDR1 MNHEY, CDR2 SMNVEV (reference sequence). The V gene end was trimmed by 0 bases and the J gene end by 6 bases; junction bases not matched to a gene: 7. DNA of the CDR3: TGTGCCAGCAGTTTATCGGCGGGACAGGGGTTACCTGAAGCTTTCTTT. It is translated as CASSLSAGQGLPEAFF.

The V gene is TRBV29-1, the J gene TRBJ2-1, with no clear D. Germline CDR1 and CDR2: SQVTM and ANQGSEA. V was clipped by 3 bases and J by 11 bases, with 20 bases between them. The CDR3 consists of 14 residues. Written as DNA, the CDR3 is TGCAGCGTTGAGGTGGTGGGAATCGCGGCCAAGCAGTTCTTC. Translating gives CSVEVVGIAAKQFF.

The J gene is TRBJ2-7, the V gene TRBV27; D may be TRBD2 (5 bases). The germline gives CDR1 MNHEY, CDR2 SMNVEV (reference sequence). The germline V and J ends were trimmed by 2 bases and 2 bases, with 13 bases remaining between them. This CDR3 is built from 15 residues. The CDR3 nucleotides read TGTGCCAGCAGTTTAAGGGCTAGCCAGACCTACGAGCAGTACTTC. The encoded protein is CASSLRASQTYEQYF.

V usage is TRBV11-2 and J usage is TRBJ2-2, with no clear D. Trimming removed 2 bases from V and 1 base from J, with 5 bases in between. Germline-derived CDR1 and CDR2 are SGHAT and FQNNGV. The CDR3 has 14 amino acids. The CDR3 protein is CASSLLRNTGELFF. Written as DNA, the CDR3 is TGTGCCAGCAGCTTATTAAGGAACACCGGGGAGCTGTTTTTT.

This chain connects TRBV9 to TRBJ2-3; D may match TRBD1 or TRBD2 (5 bases each). From germline, CDR1 is SGDLS and CDR2 YYNGEE. V lost 0 bases and J 3 bases, leaving 20 bases between the germline ends. This CDR3 contains 18 residues. The CDR3 protein is CASSVVGTGQEGTDTQYF. Here the CDR3 DNA reads TGTGCCAGCAGCGTAGTGGGGACGGGTCAAGAGGGGACAGATACGCAGTATTTT.

This chain uses TRBV18 with TRBJ2-2, with a tentative D call TRBD1 (6 bases). In germline, CDR1 is KGHSH, CDR2 LQKENI. The V gene lost 2 bases and the J gene lost 4 bases, with 17 bases spanning the gap. The CDR3 is 17 residues long. The CDR3 nucleotides read TGTGCCAGCTCACCAAGTCTAGGAGGACAGAGCACCGGGGAGCTGTTTTTT. This encodes CASSPSLGGQSTGELFF. Supplemented by reference TRBV18 and TRBJ2-2, the full variable domain reads NAGVMQNPRHLVRRRGQEARLRCSPMKGHSHVYWYRQLPEEGLKFMVYLQKENIIDESGMPKERFSAEFPKEGPSILRIQQVVRGDSAAYFCASSPSLGGQSTGELFFGEGSRLTVL.

This clone showed up just once. The same CDR3 arises from other DNA sequences in this sample as well. This rearrangement joins TRBV10-3 to TRBJ2-1; 14 nucleotides match TRBD2. Per germline, CDR1 ENHRY and CDR2 SYGVKD. CDR3 length: 16 amino acids. The V gene end was trimmed by 3 bases and the J gene end by 4 bases; junction bases not matched to a gene: 2. In DNA, the CDR3 is TGTGCCATCAGTGAATGGACTAGCGGGAGGTACAATGAGCAGTTCTTC. Residues: CAISEWTSGRYNEQFF.